This TCR beta chain emerged from a study of identical twins. Study findings and constraints: Sequences that were beta out-of-frame showed weaker excess twin sharing. With monozygotic twins, out-of-frame TCR alpha sharing exceeded what models estimated.

This clonotype was detected a few times. The antigen is undetermined. The CDR3 runs 16 residues. Per the germline V gene, CDR1 is DFQATT and CDR2 is SNEGSKA (reference sequence). Trimming removed 1 base at V and 2 bases at J, with 16 bases between. TCRdb reprocessed the 5' RACE reads with MiXCR, giving one entry per CDR3 protein. Of about 700,000 distinct CDR3 sequences listed, about 9.4% are singletons. The same sample was also studied in work on yellow fever vaccine responses in identical twins.

Sample: PBMCs. This chain uses TRBV20-1 with TRBJ2-3, with D possibly TRBD2 on 6 matching bases. The source of this sequence is a woman under 30 in good health. The CDR3 DNA is TGCAGTGCTAGAGTCTTTCCCCGGGACTCCACAGATACGCAGTATTTT. Its translation: CSARVFPRDSTDTQYF.